A single sample gave rise to the 19 T cell receptor beta chains below, sequenced in a study of blood T cells in healthy people across ages. A second PCR of 7 to 11 cycles used a sample-barcoded 5' primer and a J-beta primer mix. A single record per CDR3 protein comes from TCRdb applying MiXCR to the 5' RACE reads. The sample yields roughly 830,000 distinct CDR3 sequences, less than 80% seen once. The sample comprised blood. These receptors all stem from a man aged 25-45 years in good health.

The V and J genes are TRBV6-2 or TRBV6-3 and TRBJ2-7, with D unresolved. The CDR3 runs 13 residues. V lost 6 bases to trimming and J lost 10 bases, with 19 bases between them. The germline V gene has CDR1 MNHEY and CDR2 SVGEGT. The CDR3 sequence: CASSQRLAVTQYF. CDR3 in DNA: TGTGCCAGCAGCCAAAGACTCGCCGTTACCCAGTACTTC.

This chain joins TRBV6-6 and TRBJ2-1; TRBD1 aligns across 9 bases. The CDR3 loop spans 14 amino acids. V was pared by 6 bases and J by 4 bases, with 4 bases of the junction left unmatched. Germline CDR1 MNHNY, CDR2 SVGAGI (reference sequence). The CDR3 loop reads CASRETGGYNEQFF. DNA for the CDR3: TGTGCCAGCAGGGAGACAGGGGGTTACAATGAGCAGTTCTTC.

This sequence joins TRBV15 and TRBJ2-3; D is unclear. The CDR3 loop spans 14 amino acids. Germline loops: CDR1 LNHNV, CDR2 YYDKDF (reference sequence). The V end was cut by 0 bases, the J end by 0 bases, with 4 bases between. The CDR3 is CATSRDVSTDTQYF. The CDR3 coding sequence is TGTGCCACCAGCAGAGATGTCAGCACAGATACGCAGTATTTT.

The V gene is TRBV20-1, the J gene TRBJ2-4; 7 bases agree with TRBD2. Germline CDR1 reads DFQATT; CDR2 reads SNEGSKA (reference sequence). V was clipped by 6 bases and J by 7 bases; unmatched bases: 15. CDR3 length equals 15 residues. The CDR3 protein is CSARPRTSWQNIQYF. The CDR3 DNA is TGCAGTGCCAGACCTCGGACTAGTTGGCAGAACATTCAGTACTTC.

The CDR3 loop reads CASSFGPNLGDSLYEQYF. The CDR3 coding sequence is TGTGCCAGCAGCTTTGGGCCCAATCTAGGGGACAGCCTATACGAGCAGTACTTC. The genes are TRBV7-2 and TRBJ2-7; 7 positions agree with TRBD1. There are 18 residues in the CDR3. CDR1 and CDR2 from the germline V gene are SGHTA and FQGNSA. J lost 4 bases, V lost 3 bases, and 18 bases had no gene match. The variable domain in full, completed from reference TRBV7-2 and TRBJ2-7, reads GAGVSQSPSNKVTEKGKDVELRCDPISGHTALYWYRQSLGQGLEFLIYFQGNSAPDKSGLPSDRFSAERTGGSVSTLTIQRTQQEDSAVYLCASSFGPNLGDSLYEQYFGPGTRLTVT.

CDR3 sequence (DNA): TGTGCCAGCAGCCCGGGCGGGGGCCCAGATACGCAGTATTTT. Its protein product is CASSPGGGPDTQYF. The V and J genes are TRBV9 and TRBJ2-3; maybe TRBD2 (7 bases). V lost 4 bases, J lost 4 bases, and 13 bases lay in between. The CDR3 has 14 amino acids. Germline V gene lookup returns CDR1 SGDLS and CDR2 YYNGEE.

A few counts support this clonotype. The chain couples TRBV28 to TRBJ1-2; TRBD1 is a possible D gene (6 bases). Germline V gene data show CDR1 as MDHEN and CDR2 as SYDVKM. Trimming pared 3 bases from V and 7 bases from J, leaving 15 bases between. The CDR3 is 14 residues long. The CDR3 reads CASSFGQGSPGYTF. The CDR3 DNA reads as TGTGCCAGCAGTTTTGGGCAGGGGTCGCCTGGCTACACCTTC.

The chain recombines TRBV28 with TRBJ2-1; 9 nucleotides line up with TRBD2. V trimming: 1 base; J trimming: 4 bases; junction bases outside the gene matches: 14. From germline, CDR1 is MDHEN and CDR2 SYDVKM. The length of the CDR3 is 19 residues. The CDR3 spells CASSLSGAAGGAGYNEQFF. Here the CDR3 DNA reads TGTGCCAGCAGTTTATCCGGAGCGGCGGGGGGGGCAGGATACAATGAGCAGTTCTTC.

This clonotype was recorded a few times. The chain recombines TRBV29-1 with TRBJ2-5; the D gene is possibly TRBD1 (6 bases). With 7 bases removed from V and 1 base from J, the gap between germline ends came to 13 bases. This CDR3 is 13 amino acids long. Looked up from germline, CDR1 is SQVTM and CDR2 is ANQGSEA. Here the CDR3 DNA reads TGCAGCGCAAGGGACACAACCCAAGAGACCCAGTACTTC. This gives the protein CSARDTTQETQYF.

V gene TRBV25-1 combines with J gene TRBJ2-1; D possibly corresponds to TRBD1 (5 bases). Deletions cut 3 bases from V and 6 bases from J, with 12 bases between. Germline CDR1 is MGHDK and CDR2 is SYGVNS. The CDR3 runs 14 residues. CDR3: CASSELDRGNEQFF. The CDR3 DNA is TGTGCCAGCAGTGAGTTGGATAGGGGCAATGAGCAGTTCTTC.

The chain joins TRBV7-2 to TRBJ1-5, with 10 bases fitting TRBD1. The V gene end was trimmed by 1 base and the J gene end by 6 bases; junction bases not matched to a gene: 3. Germline V gene lookup returns CDR1 SGHTA and CDR2 FQGNSA. This CDR3 comprises 15 residues. As DNA, the CDR3 is TGTGCCAGCAGCTTAGGACAGGGGGCTAGTCAGCCCCAGCATTTT. Translating it yields CASSLGQGASQPQHF. The full variable domain, in which reference TRBV7-2 and TRBJ1-5 provide the parts outside the CDR3, is GAGVSQSPSNKVTEKGKDVELRCDPISGHTALYWYRQSLGQGLEFLIYFQGNSAPDKSGLPSDRFSAERTGGSVSTLTIQRTQQEDSAVYLCASSLGQGASQPQHFGDGTRLSIL.

Of note for this clonotype: Possible read error: a much larger clone is one base away. The chain employs TRBV6-2 or TRBV6-3 and TRBJ2-1, with 12 bases identical to TRBD2. V was clipped by 5 bases and J by 6 bases; unmatched bases: 5. The CDR3 totals 15 residues. Germline CDR1 MNHEY, CDR2 SVGEGT. CDR3 loop: CASSDPSGGANEQFF. CDR3 nucleotides: TGTGCCAGCAGTGACCCTAGCGGGGGGGCCAATGAGCAGTTCTTC.

This clonotype was seen more than once but under ten times. The genes are TRBV21-1 and TRBJ2-1; TRBD2, the table's D call, lacks a check against the DNA. TRBV21-1 is a known pseudogene. CDR3 length: 17 residues. The chain's CDR3 is CASSRRPLAGGFNEQFF. The CDR3, as DNA: TGTGCCAGCAGCCGCCGCCCACTAGCGGGGGGGTTTAATGAGCAGTTCTTC.

The rearrangement joins TRBV29-1 to TRBJ2-3; 11 bases map to TRBD1. The CDR3 sequence is 15 residues long. Trimming at V came to 5 bases and at J to 2 bases, leaving 6 bases not matched to a gene. CDR1 and CDR2 from the germline V gene are SQVTM and ANQGSEA. The CDR3 DNA reads TGCAGCGTTCGCGGGACAGGGGGTATCACAGATACGCAGTATTTT. This translates into CSVRGTGGITDTQYF.

This rearrangement joins TRBV29-1 to TRBJ2-7; 7 positions agree with TRBD1. The CDR3 spans 14 residues. With 4 bases clipped from V and 2 bases from J, the junction kept 8 bases outside the gene matches. Per germline, CDR1 SQVTM and CDR2 ANQGSEA. The CDR3 DNA reads as TGCAGCGTTGTCGGACCCAGGGGGACCTACGAGCAGTACTTC. Its protein product is CSVVGPRGTYEQYF.

This clonotype was detected only a few times. V usage is TRBV7-2 and J usage is TRBJ1-1, with D hard to call. This CDR3 contains 11 residues. Trimming shortened V by 1 base and J by 11 bases, and 8 bases separated the two germline ends. From germline, CDR1 is SGHTA and CDR2 FQGNSA. The CDR3, as DNA: TGTGCCAGCAGCTTAGTCCAAGCGGCTTTCTTT. It codes for CASSLVQAAFF.

This chain links TRBV6-2 or TRBV6-3 with TRBJ2-7; weak D call: TRBD2 (6 bases). Germline CDR1 reads MNHEY; CDR2 reads SVGEGT. This CDR3 spans 12 amino acids. V dropped 11 bases and J dropped 2 bases, with 13 bases sitting between them. The CDR3 here is CAVAGSTYEQYF. CDR3 nucleotides: TGTGCCGTGGCGGGATCAACCTACGAGCAGTACTTC.

V is TRBV20-1 and J is TRBJ2-3; D perhaps matches TRBD2 (6 bases). CDR3 length equals 15 residues. Trimming shortened V by 4 bases and J by 4 bases, and 18 bases separated the two germline ends. Germline-derived CDR1 and CDR2 are DFQATT and SNEGSKA (reference sequence). The CDR3 DNA reads TGCAGTGCTATGGCGGGACTTGGGGTTCCAGATACGCAGTATTTT. It codes for CSAMAGLGVPDTQYF.

The rearrangement links TRBV18 to TRBJ2-1; TRBD1 or TRBD2 may be the D gene (5 bases each). Germline CDR1 and CDR2: KGHSH and LQKENI. V gave up 4 bases and J gave up 6 bases, with 13 bases separating them. The CDR3 loop spans 14 amino acids. The CDR3 DNA follows: TGTGCCAGCTCACTATCCGGGACCGGCAATGAGCAGTTCTTC. Encoded protein: CASSLSGTGNEQFF.